One and the same sample provided the 29 T cell receptor beta chains below, sequenced in a study of blood T cell repertoires in COVID-19. Assay used: immunoSEQ multiplex PCR; TCRdb lists only in-frame clones, some missing. This repertoire shows 78,000 or so clones, approximately 82% found once; its top ten account for roughly 9%. The sample was peripheral blood. These receptors were obtained from a human donor in a cohort sampled during active COVID-19.

This clone was observed a single time. The gene calls are TRBV14 and TRBJ2-3; 9 bases match TRBD2. The CDR3 sequence is 17 residues long. V shed 5 bases and J 3 bases; nucleotides not matched to a gene: 12. CDR1 and CDR2 (germline): SGHDN, FVKESK. The DNA of the CDR3 is TGTGCCAGCAGCTCCCGGGGGGTAGCGGGGGCTACAGATACGCAGTATTTT. It yields the protein CASSSRGVAGATDTQYF.

The chain links TRBV12-3 or TRBV12-4 to TRBJ2-5; 7 nucleotides align to TRBD1. With 7 bases clipped from V and 7 bases from J, the junction kept 9 bases outside the gene matches. The CDR3 runs to 13 residues. CDR3 sequence reads: CASIELGGGTQYF. The CDR3 DNA reads TGTGCCAGCATCGAATTAGGGGGCGGGACCCAGTACTTC.

This rearrangement joins TRBV20-1 to TRBJ2-1; 14 positions agree with TRBD2. CDR1 is DFQATT and CDR2 is SNEGSKA in the germline V gene (reference sequence). This CDR3 is built from 17 residues. Trimming at V came to 3 bases and at J to 2 bases, leaving 6 bases not matched to a gene. CDR3 protein: CSASLGTSGSTYNEQFF. The CDR3 DNA sequence: TGCAGTGCTAGTCTCGGGACTAGCGGGAGTACCTACAATGAGCAGTTCTTC.

The chain couples TRBV2 to TRBJ2-1; 9 bases agree with TRBD2. Germline assignment: CDR1 SNHLY and CDR2 FYNNEI. This CDR3 has 13 amino acids. The J segment lost 3 bases and the V segment lost 10 bases, leaving 4 bases of the junction unmatched. The DNA for the CDR3 is TGTGCCACGTCGCGGGGGGGCTACAATGAGCAGTTCTTC. Its translation is CATSRGGYNEQFF. The complete variable domain, with remaining parts taken from reference TRBV2 and TRBJ2-1, reads EPEVTQTPSHQVTQMGQEVILRCVPISNHLYFYWYRQILGQKVEFLVSFYNNEISEKSEIFDDQFSVERPDGSNFTLKIRSTKLEDSAMYFCATSRGGYNEQFFGPGTRLTVL.

The J gene is TRBJ1-4, the V gene TRBV9; tentatively, D is TRBD1 (6 bases). Germline CDR1 and CDR2: SGDLS and YYNGEE. The CDR3 sequence is 14 residues long. V was cut by 4 bases and J by 7 bases, with 14 bases left in between. The CDR3: CASSREGGVEKLFF. CDR3 in DNA: TGTGCCAGCAGCCGGGAGGGGGGCGTTGAAAAACTGTTTTTT.

This chain uses TRBV5-4 with TRBJ2-7; 8 bases match TRBD1. The CDR3 totals 13 residues. CDR1 is SGHNT and CDR2 is YYREEE in the germline V gene (reference sequence). V lost 2 bases to trimming and J lost 5 bases; unmatched junction nucleotides: 3. The CDR3 DNA sequence: TGTGCCAGCAGCTTCCCGGACAGGGACGAGCAGTACTTC. It encodes CASSFPDRDEQYF.

The CDR3 coding sequence is TGTGCCAGCAGCTTGGCGGCGGGGGGGATCTCCTACGAGCAGTACTTC. Amino acids: CASSLAAGGISYEQYF. The genes are TRBV5-4 and TRBJ2-7; 9 positions agree with TRBD2. The germline CDR1 and CDR2 sequences are SGHNT and YYREEE (reference sequence). The CDR3 runs 16 residues. V lost 0 bases and J lost 0; bases outside the gene matches: 4.

This clone appeared a few times. CDR3 in DNA: TGTGCCAGCAGTTACCGATCCGGGACAGGGGGTGTTAACACTGAAGCTTTCTTT. It encodes CASSYRSGTGGVNTEAFF. The chain joins TRBV6-2 or TRBV6-3 to TRBJ1-1; 11 nucleotides align to TRBD1. CDR1 MNHEY and CDR2 SVGEGT come from the germline V gene. J gave up 2 bases and V 2 bases, and 10 bases lay outside the gene matches. CDR3 length: 18 amino acids.

This rearrangement joins TRBV6-5 to TRBJ1-2; D not certain. There are 13 residues in the CDR3. V lost 2 bases and J lost 5, with 9 bases in between. In germline, CDR1 is MNHEY, CDR2 SVGAGI. DNA for the CDR3: TGTGCCAGCAGTTACGGGCCTGATTATGGCTACACCTTC. Amino acids: CASSYGPDYGYTF.

V usage is TRBV28 and J usage is TRBJ1-3; D is uncertain. Trimming removed 2 bases at V and 3 bases at J, with 20 bases between. The CDR3 has 18 amino acids. Germline-derived CDR1 and CDR2 are MDHEN and SYDVKM. The CDR3 DNA is TGTGCCAGCAGTTTAGGGGTCGGCCGGGGAGGGTATGGAAACACCATATATTTT. Translation: CASSLGVGRGGYGNTIYF.

Here the CDR3 DNA reads TGTGCCAGCAGTGACGGGTTAATCTCTGGAAACACCATATATTTT. Its translation is CASSDGLISGNTIYF. The rearrangement joins TRBV2 to TRBJ1-3, with D uncertain. The germline V and J ends were trimmed by 3 bases and 0 bases, with 9 bases remaining between them. In germline, CDR1 is SNHLY, CDR2 FYNNEI. The CDR3 runs to 15 residues.

The chain recombines TRBV27 with TRBJ1-5, with 8 bases identical to TRBD1. Germline V lookup: CDR1 MNHEY, CDR2 SMNVEV (reference sequence). This CDR3 is built from 14 residues. The V and J ends lost 5 bases and 5 bases, in that order; junction bases with no gene match: 5. In nucleotides, the CDR3 is TGTGCCAGCAGTGCACAGGGGGGCCATCAGCCCCAGCATTTT. Protein: CASSAQGGHQPQHF.

The J gene is TRBJ2-2, the V gene TRBV5-1, with TRBD1 matching over 7 bases. Germline CDR1 reads SGHRS; CDR2 reads YFSETQ. V lost 2 bases and J lost 5; bases outside the gene matches: 9. CDR3 length: 16 amino acids. The DNA of the CDR3 is TGCGCCAGCAGCTTCACACGACAGGGTAGGACCGGGGAGCTGTTTTTT. Translated, it gives CASSFTRQGRTGELFF.

The chain recombines TRBV2 with TRBJ2-1; 7 nucleotides align to TRBD2. This CDR3 is 14 amino acids long. V was pared by 7 bases and J by 4 bases, with 7 bases of the junction left unmatched. Germline V gene data show CDR1 as SNHLY and CDR2 as FYNNEI. The CDR3 here is CASMSGAVYNEQFF. DNA of the CDR3: TGTGCCAGCATGAGCGGGGCCGTTTACAATGAGCAGTTCTTC.

The chain combines TRBV9 with TRBJ2-3, with D perhaps matching TRBD2 (5 bases). The V and J ends lost 4 bases and 6 bases respectively, with 12 bases between them. Germline V CDR1 and CDR2: SGDLS, YYNGEE. The CDR3 totals 13 residues. CDR3 sequence: CASSLDLGDTQYF. Written as DNA, the CDR3 is TGTGCCAGCAGCCTGGACTTGGGGGATACGCAGTATTTT.

V usage is TRBV11-2 and J usage is TRBJ2-4, with TRBD2 matching 9 bases. The CDR3 is made up of 16 amino acids. The germline V gene encodes CDR1 SGHAT and CDR2 FQNNGV. After removal of 1 base from V and 6 bases from J, the junction contained 7 bases not matched to a gene. The CDR3 sequence: CASSLGAGGPGNIQYF. CDR3 nucleotide sequence: TGTGCCAGCAGCTTAGGGGCGGGAGGGCCCGGAAACATTCAGTACTTC.

The chain couples TRBV5-1 to TRBJ2-5; 11 bases line up with TRBD1. Germline CDR1 and CDR2: SGHRS and YFSETQ. The CDR3 runs 14 residues. The V and J ends lost 9 bases and 6 bases, in that order; junction bases with no gene match: 10. The CDR3: CATQPGTGGKTQYF. The CDR3 DNA reads TGCGCCACCCAACCCGGGACAGGGGGAAAGACCCAGTACTTC.

This chain joins TRBV30 and TRBJ2-7, with 9 bases matching TRBD2. The CDR3 is 15 amino acids. V shed 1 base and J 7 bases; nucleotides not matched to a gene: 11. The germline CDR1 and CDR2 sequences are GTSNPN and SVGIG (reference sequence). This chain's CDR3 is CAWSGHSGSEGEQYF. The CDR3 nucleotides read TGTGCCTGGAGTGGGCATAGCGGGAGCGAGGGGGAGCAGTACTTC.

The rearrangement uses TRBV2 and TRBJ2-7; 8 bases match TRBD2. Germline CDR1 reads SNHLY; CDR2 reads FYNNEI. This CDR3 spans 15 amino acids. Unmatched junction bases numbered 9, after V lost 3 bases and J lost 5 bases. The CDR3 loop is CASSEGGTRHHEQYF. CDR3 coding DNA: TGTGCCAGCAGTGAGGGGGGGACTAGACACCACGAGCAGTACTTC.

The J gene is TRBJ1-1, the V gene TRBV7-9; 7 bases line up with TRBD1. The V gene's germline CDR1 is SEHNR and CDR2 FQNEAQ (reference sequence). J lost 2 bases, V lost 3 bases, and 3 bases had no gene match. CDR3 length: 14 residues. Written as DNA, the CDR3 is TGTGCCAGCAGCTTGGACAGGCCCAACACTGAAGCTTTCTTT. Amino acid sequence: CASSLDRPNTEAFF.

The rearrangement uses TRBV18 and TRBJ1-6; 11 bases align to TRBD1. The CDR3 runs to 17 residues. V gave up 1 base and J gave up 7 bases; unmatched junction bases: 6. Germline V lookup: CDR1 KGHSH, CDR2 LQKENI. CDR3 sequence reads: CASSPRKGQGENSPLHF. DNA for the CDR3: TGTGCCAGCTCACCACGAAAGGGACAGGGGGAAAATTCACCCCTCCACTTT.

This chain joins TRBV5-4 and TRBJ2-5; 16 nucleotides match TRBD2. CDR3 size: 17 residues. Germline V gene lookup returns CDR1 SGHNT and CDR2 YYREEE (reference sequence). Trimming took 4 bases from V and 5 from J; bases not matched to a gene: 8. The CDR3 DNA is TGTGCCAGCAGCCCCGGGACTAGCGGGAGGGAGGGGGAGACCCAGTACTTC. Protein sequence: CASSPGTSGREGETQYF.

The rearrangement links TRBV28 to TRBJ2-3; the match to TRBD2 covers 12 bases. The J segment lost 5 bases and the V segment lost 2 bases, leaving 5 bases of the junction unmatched. This CDR3 has 16 amino acids. Germline CDR1 MDHEN, CDR2 SYDVKM. CDR3 nucleotides: TGTGCCAGCAGTTTAGAACTAGCGGGGGGCCGAGATACGCAGTATTTT. Its protein product is CASSLELAGGRDTQYF.

This chain links TRBV5-6 with TRBJ1-2, with TRBD1 identical over 9 bases. The germline CDR1 and CDR2 sequences are SGHDT and YYEEEE. V lost 2 bases and J lost 5; bases outside the gene matches: 7. The CDR3 has 15 residues. CDR3 residues: CASSLSDRGPYGYTF. CDR3 coding DNA: TGTGCCAGCAGCTTATCGGACAGGGGACCTTATGGCTACACCTTC. The whole variable domain, remainder taken from reference TRBV5-6 and TRBJ1-2, is DAGVTQSPTHLIKTRGQQVTLRCSPKSGHDTVSWYQQALGQGPQFIFQYYEEEERQRGNFPDRFSGHQFPNYSSELNVNALLLGDSALYLCASSLSDRGPYGYTFGSGTRLTVV.

The rearrangement joins TRBV5-1 to TRBJ1-5; D is uncertain. CDR1 is SGHRS and CDR2 is YFSETQ in the germline V gene. This CDR3 contains 13 residues. The V gene lost 4 bases and the J gene lost 3 bases, with 8 bases spanning the gap. The CDR3 DNA sequence: TGCGCCAGCAGCGCAGATCCCAATCAGCCCCAGCATTTT. Its translation: CASSADPNQPQHF.

V gene TRBV29-1 combines with J gene TRBJ1-1; a possible D gene is TRBD1 (6 bases). The length of the CDR3 is 13 residues. The germline gives CDR1 SQVTM, CDR2 ANQGSEA. V lost 6 bases and J lost 4, with 15 bases in between. The CDR3 coding sequence is TGCAGCGTAGCTACAGGGTGGGGCACTGAAGCTTTCTTT. This codes for CSVATGWGTEAFF. Full variable domain (outside the CDR3, taken from reference TRBV29-1 and TRBJ1-1): SAVISQKPSRDICQRGTSLTIQCQVDSQVTMMFWYRQQPGQSLTLIATANQGSEATYESGFVIDKFPISRPNLTFSTLTVSNMSPEDSSIYLCSVATGWGTEAFFGQGTRLTVV.

This chain uses TRBV19 with TRBJ1-5; D gene unclear. This CDR3 is 16 amino acids long. Germline V gene data show CDR1 as LNHDA and CDR2 as SQIVND (reference sequence). Trimming stripped 3 bases from V and 2 bases from J, with 14 bases between. The DNA of the CDR3 is TGTGCCAGTAGTATCCGCCCGTGGCAGGGCAATCAGCCCCAGCATTTT. Translation: CASSIRPWQGNQPQHF.

The chain has TRBV18 and TRBJ2-4; weak D call: TRBD1 (6 bases). Germline V gene lookup returns CDR1 KGHSH and CDR2 LQKENI. CDR3 length equals 13 residues. V gave up 0 bases and J gave up 8 bases, with 8 bases separating them. CDR3 sequence (DNA): TGTGCCAGCTCACCACCGCCAGGGGACATTCAGTACTTC. Translated, it gives CASSPPPGDIQYF.

The chain recombines TRBV5-1 with TRBJ1-2, with 8 positions matching TRBD1. The germline CDR1 and CDR2 sequences are SGHRS and YFSETQ. The CDR3 runs 16 residues. V shed 1 base and J 8 bases; nucleotides not matched to a gene: 13. The CDR3 DNA reads as TGCGCCAGCAGCTTGCTTGGACAGGGCGAACGAAGCGGCTACACCTTC. It is translated as CASSLLGQGERSGYTF.